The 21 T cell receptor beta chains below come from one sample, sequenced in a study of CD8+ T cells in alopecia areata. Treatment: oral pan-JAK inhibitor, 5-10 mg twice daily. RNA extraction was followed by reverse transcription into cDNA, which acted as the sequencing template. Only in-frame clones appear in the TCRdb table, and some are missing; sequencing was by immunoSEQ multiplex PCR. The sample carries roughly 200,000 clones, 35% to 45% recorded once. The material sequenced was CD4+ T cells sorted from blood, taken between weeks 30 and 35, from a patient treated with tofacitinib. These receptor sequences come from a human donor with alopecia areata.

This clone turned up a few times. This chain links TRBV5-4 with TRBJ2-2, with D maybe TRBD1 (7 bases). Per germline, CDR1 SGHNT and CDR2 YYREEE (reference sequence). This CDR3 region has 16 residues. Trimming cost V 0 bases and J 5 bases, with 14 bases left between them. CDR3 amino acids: CASSLAAGGSTGELFF. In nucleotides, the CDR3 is TGTGCCAGCAGCTTGGCTGCAGGGGGGAGTACCGGGGAGCTGTTTTTT.

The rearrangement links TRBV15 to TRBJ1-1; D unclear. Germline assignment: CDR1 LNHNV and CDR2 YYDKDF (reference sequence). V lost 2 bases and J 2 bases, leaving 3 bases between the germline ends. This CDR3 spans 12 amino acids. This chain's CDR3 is CATSRSNTEAFF. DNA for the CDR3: TGTGCCACCAGCAGAAGTAACACTGAAGCTTTCTTT.

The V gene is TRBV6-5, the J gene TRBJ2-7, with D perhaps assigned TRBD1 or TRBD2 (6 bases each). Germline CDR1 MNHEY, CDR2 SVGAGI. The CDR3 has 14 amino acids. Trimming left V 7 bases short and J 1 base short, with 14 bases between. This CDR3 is CASKGGPESYEQYF. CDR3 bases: TGTGCCAGCAAAGGGGGGCCAGAGTCCTACGAGCAGTACTTC.

As DNA, the CDR3 is TGTGCCAGCAGCTTTGGCGGGAGATCCTACGAGCAGTACTTC. Its translation: CASSFGGRSYEQYF. The chain joins TRBV11-2 to TRBJ2-7; 7 bases map to TRBD2. This CDR3 contains 14 residues. Germline V CDR1 and CDR2: SGHAT, FQNNGV. With 3 bases clipped from V and 1 base from J, the junction kept 3 bases outside the gene matches.

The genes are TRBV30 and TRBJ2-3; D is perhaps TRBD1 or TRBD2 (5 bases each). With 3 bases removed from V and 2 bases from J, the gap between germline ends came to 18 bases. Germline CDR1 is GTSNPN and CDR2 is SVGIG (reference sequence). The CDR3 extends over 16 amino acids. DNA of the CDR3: TGTGCCTGGAGCGATGGGGACCGCCTCTCCACAGATACGCAGTATTTT. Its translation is CAWSDGDRLSTDTQYF.

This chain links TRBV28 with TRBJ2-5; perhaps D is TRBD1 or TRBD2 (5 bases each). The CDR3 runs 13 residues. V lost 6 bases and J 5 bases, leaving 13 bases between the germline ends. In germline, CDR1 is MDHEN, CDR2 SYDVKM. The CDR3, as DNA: TGTGCCAGCAGGGGGTGGGGACGCGAGACCCAGTACTTC. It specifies CASRGWGRETQYF.

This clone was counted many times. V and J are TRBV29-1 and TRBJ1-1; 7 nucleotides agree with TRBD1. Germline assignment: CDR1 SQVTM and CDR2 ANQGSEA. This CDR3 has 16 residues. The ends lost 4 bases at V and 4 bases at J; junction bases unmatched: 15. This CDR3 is CSVVPERKTGLTEAFF. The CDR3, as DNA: TGCAGCGTTGTTCCAGAGAGGAAGACAGGGCTCACTGAAGCTTTCTTT.

The CDR3 DNA follows: TGTGCCAGCAGCCTGGGAAGGGGCGCAGCGAACACTGAAGCTTTCTTT. This translates into CASSLGRGAANTEAFF. J is TRBJ1-1 and V is TRBV5-6; D is perhaps TRBD1 (5 bases). Trimming cost V 4 bases and J 1 base, with 17 bases left between them. Germline V CDR1 and CDR2: SGHDT, YYEEEE. CDR3 size: 16 residues.

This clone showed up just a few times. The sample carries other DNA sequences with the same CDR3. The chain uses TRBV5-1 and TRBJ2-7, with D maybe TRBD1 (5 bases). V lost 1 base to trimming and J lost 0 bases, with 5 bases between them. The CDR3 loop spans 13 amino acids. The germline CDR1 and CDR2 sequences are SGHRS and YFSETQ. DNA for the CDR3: TGCGCCAGCAGCTTGCAGGGCTCCTACGAGCAGTACTTC. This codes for CASSLQGSYEQYF. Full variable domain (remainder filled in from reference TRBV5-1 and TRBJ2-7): KAGVTQTPRYLIKTRGQQVTLSCSPISGHRSVSWYQQTPGQGLQFLFEYFSETQRNKGNFPGRFSGRQFSNSRSEMNVSTLELGDSALYLCASSLQGSYEQYFGPGTRLTVT.

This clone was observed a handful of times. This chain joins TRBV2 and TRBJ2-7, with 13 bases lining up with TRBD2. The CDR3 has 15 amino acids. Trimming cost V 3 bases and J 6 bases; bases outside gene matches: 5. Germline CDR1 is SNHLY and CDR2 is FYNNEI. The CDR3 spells CASSDTSGRAIEQYF. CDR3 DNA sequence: TGTGCCAGCAGTGATACTAGCGGGAGGGCCATCGAGCAGTACTTC.

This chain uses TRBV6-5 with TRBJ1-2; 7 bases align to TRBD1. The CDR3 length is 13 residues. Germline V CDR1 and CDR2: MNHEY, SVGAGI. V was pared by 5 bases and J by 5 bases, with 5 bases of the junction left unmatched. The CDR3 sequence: CASSRDSSYGYTF. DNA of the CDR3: TGTGCCAGCAGTAGGGACAGTTCATATGGCTACACCTTC.

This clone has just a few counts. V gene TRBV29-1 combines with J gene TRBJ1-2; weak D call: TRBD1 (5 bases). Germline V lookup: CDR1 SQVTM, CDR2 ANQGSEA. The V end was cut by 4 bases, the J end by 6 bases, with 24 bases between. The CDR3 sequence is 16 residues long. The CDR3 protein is CSVGSQGAGRRNGYTF. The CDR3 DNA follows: TGCAGCGTTGGAAGTCAGGGTGCAGGGAGGAGGAATGGCTACACCTTC.

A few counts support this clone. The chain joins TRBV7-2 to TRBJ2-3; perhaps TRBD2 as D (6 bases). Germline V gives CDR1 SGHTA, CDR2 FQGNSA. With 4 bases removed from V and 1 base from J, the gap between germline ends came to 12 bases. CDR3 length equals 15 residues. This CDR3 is CASSSSSVGTDTQYF. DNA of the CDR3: TGTGCCAGCAGCTCCTCTAGCGTTGGCACAGATACGCAGTATTTT.

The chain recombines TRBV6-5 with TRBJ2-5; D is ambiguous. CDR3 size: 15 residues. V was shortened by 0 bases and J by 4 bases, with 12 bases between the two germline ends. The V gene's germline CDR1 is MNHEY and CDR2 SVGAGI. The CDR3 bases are TGTGCCAGCAGTTACTCGAATCCGGATCGAGAGACCCAGTACTTC. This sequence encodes CASSYSNPDRETQYF.

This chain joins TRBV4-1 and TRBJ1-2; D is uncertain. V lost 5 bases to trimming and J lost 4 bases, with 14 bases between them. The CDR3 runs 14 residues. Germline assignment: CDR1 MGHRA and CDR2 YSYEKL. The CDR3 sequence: CASSSRLGIYGYTF. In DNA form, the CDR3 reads TGCGCCAGCAGCTCCAGGTTAGGGATCTATGGCTACACCTTC.

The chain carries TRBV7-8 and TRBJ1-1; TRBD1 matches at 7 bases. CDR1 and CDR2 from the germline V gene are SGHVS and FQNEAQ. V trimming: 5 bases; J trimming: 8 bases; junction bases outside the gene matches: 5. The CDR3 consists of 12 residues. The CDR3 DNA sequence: TGTGCCAGCAGCGCGACAGGGAAAGAAGCTTTCTTT. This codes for CASSATGKEAFF.

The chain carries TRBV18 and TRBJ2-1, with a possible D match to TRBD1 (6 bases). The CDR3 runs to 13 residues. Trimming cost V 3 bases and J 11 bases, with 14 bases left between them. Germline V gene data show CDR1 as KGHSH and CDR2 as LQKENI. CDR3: CASSPDWTDKQFF. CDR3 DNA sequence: TGTGCCAGCTCACCTGACTGGACAGATAAGCAGTTCTTC.

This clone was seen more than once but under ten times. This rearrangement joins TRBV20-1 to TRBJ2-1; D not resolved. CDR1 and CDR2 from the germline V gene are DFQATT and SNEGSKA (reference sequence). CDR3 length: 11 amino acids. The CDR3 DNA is TGCAGCTACCGCACCTACAATGAGCAGTTCTTC. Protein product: CSYRTYNEQFF.

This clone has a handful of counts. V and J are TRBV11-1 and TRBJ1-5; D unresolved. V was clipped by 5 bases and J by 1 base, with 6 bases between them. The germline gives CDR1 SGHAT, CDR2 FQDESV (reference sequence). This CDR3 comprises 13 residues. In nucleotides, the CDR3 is TGTGCCAGCAGCAAGGGAAGCAATCAGCCCCAGCATTTT. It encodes CASSKGSNQPQHF.

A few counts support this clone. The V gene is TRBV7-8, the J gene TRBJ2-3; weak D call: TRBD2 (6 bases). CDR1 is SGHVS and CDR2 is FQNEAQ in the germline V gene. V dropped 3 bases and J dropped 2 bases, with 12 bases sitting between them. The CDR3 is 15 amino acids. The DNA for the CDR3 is TGTGCCAGCAGCTTTTCGCGGGGCAACACAGATACGCAGTATTTT. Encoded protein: CASSFSRGNTDTQYF. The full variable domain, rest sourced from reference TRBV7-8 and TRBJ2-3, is GAGVSQSPRYKVAKRGQDVALRCDPISGHVSLFWYQQALGQGPEFLTYFQNEAQLDKSGLPSDRFFAERPEGSVSTLKIQRTQQEDSAVYLCASSFSRGNTDTQYFGPGTRLTVL.

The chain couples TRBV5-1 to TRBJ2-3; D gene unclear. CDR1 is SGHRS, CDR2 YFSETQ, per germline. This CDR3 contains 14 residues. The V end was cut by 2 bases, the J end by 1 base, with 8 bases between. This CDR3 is CASSFGQGTDTQYF. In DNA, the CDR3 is TGCGCCAGCAGCTTTGGGCAGGGCACAGATACGCAGTATTTT.